This TCR beta chain comes out of a study of cytomegalovirus exposure and HLA in healthy donors. Regarding the study as a whole: The listing of some 170 TCR beta chains classed them as cytomegalovirus-associated.

CDR1 is MGHRA, CDR2 YSYEKL, per germline. V was clipped by 4 bases and J by 4 bases; unmatched bases: 14. The CDR3 consists of 17 residues. Clones were sequenced by immunoSEQ multiplex PCR, and TCRdb holds only the in-frame ones, with some missing. The sample shows about 120,000 clones, approximately 91% of them seen only once. Worth noting for this clone: Antigen specificity is unknown.

The TCR was taken from a woman younger than 30 in good health and CMV-seronegative. The rearrangement links TRBV4-1 to TRBJ2-7; the match to TRBD1 covers 9 bases. The sequenced sample consisted of PBMCs. As DNA, the CDR3 is TGCGCCAGCAGCCTCCGAAACGCCGGGACAGGGTCGTACGAGCAGTACTTC. This translates into CASSLRNAGTGSYEQYF.